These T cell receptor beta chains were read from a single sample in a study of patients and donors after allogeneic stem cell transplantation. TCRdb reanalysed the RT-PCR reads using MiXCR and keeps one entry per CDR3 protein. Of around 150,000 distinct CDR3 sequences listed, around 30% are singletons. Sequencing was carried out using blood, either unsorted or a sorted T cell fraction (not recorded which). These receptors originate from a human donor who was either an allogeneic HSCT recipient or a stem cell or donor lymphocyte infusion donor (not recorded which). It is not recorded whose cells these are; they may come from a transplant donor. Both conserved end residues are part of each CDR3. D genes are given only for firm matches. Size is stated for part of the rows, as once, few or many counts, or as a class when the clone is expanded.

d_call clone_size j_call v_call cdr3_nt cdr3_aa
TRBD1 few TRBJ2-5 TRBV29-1 TGCAGCGTTCAGGGACAGGGAAGAGAGACCCAGTACTTC CSVQGQGRETQYF
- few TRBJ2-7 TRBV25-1 TGTGCCAGCAGTCCAGGGGAGAGGTACGAGCAGTACTTC CASSPGERYEQYF
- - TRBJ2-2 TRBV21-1 TGTGCCAGCAGCCTCGGACGGGCCACCGGGGAGCTGTTTTTT CASSLGRATGELFF
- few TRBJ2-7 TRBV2 TGTGCCAGCAGTGGGTTAGAGCAGTACTTC CASSGLEQYF
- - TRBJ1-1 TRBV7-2 TGTGCCAGCAGCCCCCAGGCCGGACACTTTGAAGCTTTCTTT CASSPQAGHFEAFF
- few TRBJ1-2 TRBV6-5 TGTGCCAGCAGTTACGGGAGCTATGGCTACACCTTC CASSYGSYGYTF
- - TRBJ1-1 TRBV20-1 TGCAGTGCTCCGCAACGGAACACTGAAGCTTTCTTT CSAPQRNTEAFF
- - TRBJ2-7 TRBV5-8 TGTGCCAGCAGCTTAGATACCAACACCTACGAGCAGTACTTC CASSLDTNTYEQYF
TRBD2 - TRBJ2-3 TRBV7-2 TGTGCCAGCAGCTTAGAGGGTAGCGGGAGCACAGATACGCAGTATTTT CASSLEGSGSTDTQYF
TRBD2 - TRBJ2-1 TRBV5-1 TGCGCCAGCGGAAGGGCTAGCGGTGTTTACAATGAGCAGTTCTTC CASGRASGVYNEQFF
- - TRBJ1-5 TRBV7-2 TGTGCCAGCAGCCTCGGGGACGCCGGCAATCAGCCCCAGCATTTT CASSLGDAGNQPQHF
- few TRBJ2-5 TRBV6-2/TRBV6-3 TGTGCCAGCAGTTCGGGGACCCAGTACTTC CASSSGTQYF
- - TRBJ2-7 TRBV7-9 TGTGCCAGCAGCTTTAGCTCCTACGAGCAGTACTTC CASSFSSYEQYF
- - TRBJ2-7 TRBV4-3 TGCGCCAGCAGCCAAGAGAACAGGTTTTCCTACGAGCAGTACTTC CASSQENRFSYEQYF
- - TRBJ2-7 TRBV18 TGTGCCAGCTCAGGGCGGGGACGATTGGTCGAGCAGTACTTC CASSGRGRLVEQYF
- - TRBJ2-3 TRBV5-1 TGCGCCAGCAGCCTGGGACTTCACACAGATACGCAGTATTTT CASSLGLHTDTQYF
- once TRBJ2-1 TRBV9 TGTGCCAGCAGCGTAGGTCAGGTCAATGAGCAGTTCTTC CASSVGQVNEQFF
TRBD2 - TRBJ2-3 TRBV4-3 TGCGCCAGCAGCCAAGATTGGATGGTAGCGGGATCGGGTACGCAGTATTTT CASSQDWMVAGSGTQYF
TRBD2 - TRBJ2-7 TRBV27 TGTGCCAGCAGTATCAGGGACTACCCAACCTACGAGCAGTACTTC CASSIRDYPTYEQYF
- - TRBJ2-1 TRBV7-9 TGTGCCAGCAGCTTAGCAGCCAGGGCCCTCGGCTCCTACAATGAGCAGTTCTTC CASSLAARALGSYNEQFF
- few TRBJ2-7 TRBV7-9 TGTGCCAGCAGCGCGACAGGGAGGGTGAAGGAGCAGTACTTC CASSATGRVKEQYF
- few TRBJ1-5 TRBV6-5 TGTGCCAGCAGTTACGGTCCGTTCAATCAGCCCCAGCATTTT CASSYGPFNQPQHF
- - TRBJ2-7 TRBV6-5 TGTGCCAGCAGACCCCCGGGATTATGGGGGCCCTCGGCCTACGAGCAGTACTTC CASRPPGLWGPSAYEQYF
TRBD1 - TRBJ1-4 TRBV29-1 TGCAGCGTTGCTCCCAGGGGGCATGAAAAACTGTTTTTT CSVAPRGHEKLFF
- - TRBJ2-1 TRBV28 TGTGCCAGCAGTCCCGGGACCCTGGCCAGTGAGCAGTTCTTC CASSPGTLASEQFF
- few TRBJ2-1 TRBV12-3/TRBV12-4 TGTGCCAGCAGTTTGTACACGGGTAATGAGCAGTTCTTC CASSLYTGNEQFF
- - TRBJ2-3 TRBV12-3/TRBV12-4 TGTGCCAGCAGTTTAGAGGGCCCAGATACGCAGTATTTT CASSLEGPDTQYF
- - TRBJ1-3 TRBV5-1 TGCGCCAGCAGCCCCGACACGTCTGGAAACACCATATATTTT CASSPDTSGNTIYF
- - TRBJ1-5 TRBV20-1 TGCAGTGCTAGATGGGCCAAGGGTAATCAGCCCCAGCATTTT CSARWAKGNQPQHF
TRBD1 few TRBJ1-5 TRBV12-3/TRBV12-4 TGTGCCAGCACCCTGGGACAGGGAAGGCAGCCCCAGCATTTT CASTLGQGRQPQHF
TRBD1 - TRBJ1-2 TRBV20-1 TGCAGTGCTAGAGATCGACCCCGGGACAGGCGGTATGGCTACACCTTC CSARDRPRDRRYGYTF
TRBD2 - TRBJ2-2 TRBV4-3 TGCGCCAGCAGCCGACCTCCCCTAGCGGAGAACACCGGGGAGCTGTTTTTT CASSRPPLAENTGELFF
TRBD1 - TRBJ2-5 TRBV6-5 TGTGCCAGCAGTTCTGACAGGGGGCGGCAAGAGACCCAGTACTTC CASSSDRGRQETQYF
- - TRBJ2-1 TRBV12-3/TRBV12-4 TGTGCCAGCAGTGTACTAACCGGGACAGAGCAGTTCTTC CASSVLTGTEQFF
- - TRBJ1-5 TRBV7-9 TGTGCCAGCAGGAGGGGAGAAAATCAGCCCCAGCATTTT CASRRGENQPQHF
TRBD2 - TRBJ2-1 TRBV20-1 TGCAGTGCTAGACCTACTAGCGGGATAGGCAATGAGCAGTTCTTC CSARPTSGIGNEQFF
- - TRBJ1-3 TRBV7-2 TGTGCCAGCACTAAGTCTGGAAACACCATATATTTT CASTKSGNTIYF
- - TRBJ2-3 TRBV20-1 TGCAGTGCCCCCTTTGGTACGCAGTATTTT CSAPFGTQYF
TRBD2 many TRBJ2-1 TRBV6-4 TGTGCCAGCAGTGAACTAGCGGCCTACAATGAGCAGTTCTTC CASSELAAYNEQFF
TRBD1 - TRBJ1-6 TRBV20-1 TGCAGTGCTAGAAAAATTGACAGGGGCGGCAATTCACCCCTCCACTTT CSARKIDRGGNSPLHF
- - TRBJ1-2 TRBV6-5 TGTGCCAGCAGTTACTCCGCAGGGCCCTATGGCTACACCTTC CASSYSAGPYGYTF
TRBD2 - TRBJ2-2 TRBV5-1 TGCGCCAGCAGCTCTAGCGGGCGCACCGGGGAGCTGTTTTTT CASSSSGRTGELFF
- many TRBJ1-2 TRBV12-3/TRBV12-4 TGTGCCAGCAGCCTGGGCGGGGAACCCTATGGCTACACCTTC CASSLGGEPYGYTF
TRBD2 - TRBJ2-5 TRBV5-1 TGCGCCAGCAGTCTTATGACTAGCGGCCAAGAGACCCAGTACTTC CASSLMTSGQETQYF
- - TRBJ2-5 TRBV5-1 TGCGCCAGCAGCGAATTCCATGAGACCCAGTACTTC CASSEFHETQYF
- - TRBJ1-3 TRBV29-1 TGCAGCGGGCGGGGGGGCTCTGGAAACACCATATATTTT CSGRGGSGNTIYF
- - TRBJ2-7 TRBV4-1 TGCGCCAGCAGCCAAAACACACCCACCTACGAGCAGTACTTC CASSQNTPTYEQYF
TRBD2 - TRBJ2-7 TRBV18 TGTGCCAGCTCACCACCTAGCGGGAGCTCGCACGAGCAGTACTTC CASSPPSGSSHEQYF
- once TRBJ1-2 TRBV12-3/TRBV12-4 TGTGCCAGCTGTCGCCTCGACTATGGCTACACCTTC CASCRLDYGYTF
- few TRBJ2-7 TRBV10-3 TGTGCCATCAGTGCGGGTTACGAGCAGTACTTC CAISAGYEQYF
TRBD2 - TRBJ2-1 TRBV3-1 TGTGCCAGCAGCGCATGGGGTTCTAGCGGCAATGAGCAGTTCTTC CASSAWGSSGNEQFF